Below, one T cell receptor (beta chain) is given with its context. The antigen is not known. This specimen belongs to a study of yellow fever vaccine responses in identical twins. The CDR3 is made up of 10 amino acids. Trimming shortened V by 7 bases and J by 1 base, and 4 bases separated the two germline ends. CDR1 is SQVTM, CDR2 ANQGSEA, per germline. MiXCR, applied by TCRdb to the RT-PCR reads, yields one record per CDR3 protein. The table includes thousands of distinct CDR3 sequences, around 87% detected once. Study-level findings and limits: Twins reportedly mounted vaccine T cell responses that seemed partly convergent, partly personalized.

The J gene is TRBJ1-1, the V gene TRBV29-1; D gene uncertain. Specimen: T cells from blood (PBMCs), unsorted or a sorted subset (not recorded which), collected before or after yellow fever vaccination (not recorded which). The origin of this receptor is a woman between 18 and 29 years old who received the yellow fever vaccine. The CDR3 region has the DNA TGCAGCGCCGCGAACACTGAAGCTTTCTTT. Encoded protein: CSAANTEAFF.